One and the same sample provided the 21 T cell receptor beta chains below, sequenced in a study of cytomegalovirus exposure and HLA in healthy donors. This table comes from immunoSEQ multiplex PCR, and its TCRdb copy is limited to in-frame clones, with some not included. The repertoire holds approximately 280,000 clones, with roughly 88% as singletons. The specimen sequenced was PBMCs. Every receptor here comes from a woman between 18 and 30 years old in good health and CMV-seronegative.

This chain links TRBV19 with TRBJ2-7; D is perhaps TRBD2 (5 bases). The V end lost 4 bases, the J end lost 5 bases, and 12 bases lay between the germline ends. The germline CDR1 and CDR2 sequences are LNHDA and SQIVND (reference sequence). The length of the CDR3 is 13 residues. The CDR3 is CASSTTRANEQYF. The CDR3 DNA sequence: TGTGCCAGTAGTACCACTAGGGCTAACGAGCAGTACTTC.

The chain couples TRBV19 to TRBJ2-5; a weak D match, TRBD2 (6 bases). Trimming removed 5 bases at V and 7 bases at J, with 23 bases between. CDR3 size: 16 residues. Germline V gene data show CDR1 as LNHDA and CDR2 as SQIVND (reference sequence). The DNA of the CDR3 is TGTGCCAGTAGTCCTAGACTAGAGAATTTATTCGGGACCCAGTACTTC. This translates into CASSPRLENLFGTQYF.

The chain couples TRBV5-1 to TRBJ2-7; 13 bases line up with TRBD2. The CDR3 extends over 15 amino acids. Per germline, CDR1 SGHRS and CDR2 YFSETQ. V was clipped by 3 bases and J by 6 bases; unmatched bases: 6. The CDR3 protein is CASSSTGLAGREQYF. The CDR3 DNA reads as TGCGCCAGCAGCTCAACGGGACTAGCGGGACGCGAGCAGTACTTC.

The J gene is TRBJ2-1, the V gene TRBV14; perhaps TRBD1 as D (5 bases). Germline loops: CDR1 SGHDN, CDR2 FVKESK. This CDR3 region has 12 residues. V was cut by 4 bases and J by 11 bases, with 12 bases left in between. CDR3 protein: CASSLRTSKQFF. In nucleotides, the CDR3 is TGTGCCAGCAGCCTTCGGACAAGCAAGCAGTTCTTC.

This clone has just a few counts. The CDR3 region is CASSELAGGTTYEQYF. CDR3 nucleotides: TGTGCCAGCAGCGAACTAGCGGGAGGGACGACCTACGAGCAGTACTTC. V is TRBV28 and J is TRBJ2-7; 13 nucleotides line up with TRBD2. Germline values: CDR1 MDHEN, CDR2 SYDVKM. CDR3 length: 16 amino acids. The trim removed 6 bases at V and 2 bases at J, leaving 7 bases unmatched.

This clone came up once. This sequence joins TRBV28 and TRBJ2-7; D may be TRBD1 (6 bases). The V end was cut by 5 bases, the J end by 3 bases, with 20 bases between. Per the germline V gene, CDR1 is MDHEN and CDR2 is SYDVKM. This CDR3 spans 16 amino acids. CDR3 sequence reads: CASSPGDRDLRYEQYF. The CDR3, as DNA: TGTGCCAGCAGTCCAGGGGATCGTGACTTGCGCTACGAGCAGTACTTC.

V usage is TRBV19 and J usage is TRBJ2-1, with TRBD2 matching 10 bases. Germline V gives CDR1 LNHDA, CDR2 SQIVND (reference sequence). The CDR3 length is 13 residues. The V segment lost 5 bases and the J segment 15 bases; nucleotides outside the gene matches: 10. CDR3 in amino acids: CASSPPKSGRVFF. CDR3 coding DNA: TGTGCCAGTAGTCCCCCTAAAAGCGGGAGGGTGTTCTTC.

This clone was observed a handful of times. This chain uses TRBV9 with TRBJ1-5, with D perhaps matching TRBD1 (6 bases). The germline V gene encodes CDR1 SGDLS and CDR2 YYNGEE. CDR3 size: 13 residues. With 3 bases removed from V and 7 bases from J, the gap between germline ends came to 11 bases. In DNA form, the CDR3 reads TGTGCCAGCAGCGAAGGGGGACGACAGCCCCAGCATTTT. It encodes CASSEGGRQPQHF.

The V gene is TRBV15, the J gene TRBJ2-7; 7 nucleotides agree with TRBD1. The CDR3 has 14 residues. The J segment lost 1 base and the V segment lost 3 bases, leaving 3 bases of the junction unmatched. Germline CDR1 is LNHNV and CDR2 is YYDKDF (reference sequence). In DNA form, the CDR3 reads TGTGCCACCAGCAGGGAGACAGGGTCCTACGAGCAGTACTTC. Protein sequence: CATSRETGSYEQYF. Using reference TRBV15 and TRBJ2-7 for the parts outside the CDR3, the full variable domain is DAMVIQNPRYQVTQFGKPVTLSCSQTLNHNVMYWYQQKSSQAPKLLFHYYDKDFNNEADTPDNFQSRRPNTSFCFLDIRSPGLGDTAMYLCATSRETGSYEQYFGPGTRLTVT.

This chain connects TRBV28 to TRBJ1-4; unclear D gene. Germline CDR1 and CDR2: MDHEN and SYDVKM. Trimming removed 2 bases from V and 14 bases from J, with 15 bases in between. The CDR3 length is 13 residues. CDR3 sequence: CASSLGQERRLFF. The CDR3 DNA follows: TGTGCCAGCAGTTTAGGGCAGGAAAGGAGGCTGTTTTTT.

This clone has just a few counts. The chain has TRBV5-5 and TRBJ1-2; unclear D gene. The ends were cut back, 3 bases at V and 5 bases at J, with 8 bases in the middle. The CDR3 is 12 amino acids. Germline CDR1 is SGHKS and CDR2 is YYEKEE (reference sequence). The CDR3 loop reads CASSSRSYGYTF. In DNA form, the CDR3 reads TGTGCCAGCAGCTCGCGAAGTTATGGCTACACCTTC.

V usage is TRBV27 and J usage is TRBJ2-1; TRBD1 aligns across 9 bases. Germline values: CDR1 MNHEY, CDR2 SMNVEV (reference sequence). This CDR3 is built from 16 residues. With 2 bases clipped from V and 0 bases from J, the junction kept 2 bases outside the gene matches. CDR3 nucleotide sequence: TGTGCCAGCAGTTTAAGGGACAGGGTCTCCTACAATGAGCAGTTCTTC. Protein sequence: CASSLRDRVSYNEQFF.

The chain uses TRBV27 and TRBJ1-4; 8 positions match TRBD1. After removal of 6 bases from V and 6 bases from J, the junction contained 6 bases not matched to a gene. Germline V gives CDR1 MNHEY, CDR2 SMNVEV (reference sequence). The CDR3 is 14 amino acids. CDR3 nucleotide sequence: TGTGCCAGCAGCTTCAGGGGGCTCGATGAAAAACTGTTTTTT. Amino acids: CASSFRGLDEKLFF.

V and J are TRBV4-1 and TRBJ2-7; D call uncertain. This CDR3 is built from 17 residues. Trimming left V 0 bases short and J 0 bases short, with 15 bases between. Germline-derived CDR1 and CDR2 are MGHRA and YSYEKL. The CDR3 loop is CASSQDRSGRSSYEQYF. The CDR3 region has the DNA TGCGCCAGCAGCCAAGATCGAAGTGGCCGAAGCTCCTACGAGCAGTACTTC.

The gene calls are TRBV19 and TRBJ2-3; perhaps TRBD2 as D (5 bases). Germline V gives CDR1 LNHDA, CDR2 SQIVND (reference sequence). The V and J ends lost 3 bases and 2 bases respectively, with 12 bases between them. The CDR3 extends over 15 amino acids. The CDR3: CASSILSGDTDTQYF. The DNA of the CDR3 is TGTGCCAGTAGTATCCTCAGCGGCGACACAGATACGCAGTATTTT. The full variable domain, completed using reference TRBV19 and TRBJ2-3, is DGGITQSPKYLFRKEGQNVTLSCEQNLNHDAMYWYRQDPGQGLRLIYYSQIVNDFQKGDIAEGYSVSREKKESFPLTVTSAQKNPTAFYLCASSILSGDTDTQYFGPGTRLTVL.

CDR3 sequence reads: CASPGQPQHF. The CDR3 DNA reads as TGTGCCTCCCCAGGCCAGCCCCAGCATTTT. This chain links TRBV30 with TRBJ1-5; D not certain. CDR3 size: 10 residues. Per germline, CDR1 GTSNPN and CDR2 SVGIG (reference sequence). Trimming took off 7 bases at V and 7 bases at J, with 8 bases between the two ends.

The V call is TRBV6-6, the J call TRBJ2-7; maybe TRBD2 (6 bases). Trimming left V 7 bases short and J 6 bases short, with 16 bases between. Germline V gene sequence: CDR1 MNHNY, CDR2 SVGAGI (reference sequence). CDR3 size: 13 residues. CDR3 protein: CASTQYGGGEQYF. Written as DNA, the CDR3 is TGTGCCAGCACCCAATACGGGGGAGGCGAGCAGTACTTC.

This chain connects TRBV29-1 to TRBJ2-5, with D hard to call. The CDR3 sequence is 12 residues long. V shed 4 bases and J shed 4 bases, with 10 bases lying between them. CDR1 and CDR2 (germline): SQVTM, ANQGSEA. CDR3 nucleotide sequence: TGCAGCGTTGCCGACTCTGGAGAGACCCAGTACTTC. Translation: CSVADSGETQYF.

For the CDR3, the DNA is TGTGCCAGCTCAGAACAGCTAGCCAAAAACATTCAGTACTTC. Amino acids: CASSEQLAKNIQYF. This sequence joins TRBV18 and TRBJ2-4; no reliable D call. This CDR3 has 14 residues. CDR1 and CDR2 from the germline V gene are KGHSH and LQKENI. V was shortened by 5 bases and J by 0 bases, with 8 bases between the two germline ends. Filled out from reference TRBV18 and TRBJ2-4, the complete variable domain reads NAGVMQNPRHLVRRRGQEARLRCSPMKGHSHVYWYRQLPEEGLKFMVYLQKENIIDESGMPKERFSAEFPKEGPSILRIQQVVRGDSAAYFCASSEQLAKNIQYFGAGTRLSVL.

In this sample, this clone turned up once. The chain links TRBV15 to TRBJ2-7; a weak D match, TRBD1 (5 bases). The V gene's germline CDR1 is LNHNV and CDR2 YYDKDF (reference sequence). Trimming removed 0 bases from V and 2 bases from J, with 11 bases in between. The CDR3 spans 15 residues. CDR3 loop: CATSRDQGRTYEQYF. The CDR3 coding sequence is TGTGCCACCAGCAGAGATCAGGGCAGAACCTACGAGCAGTACTTC.

The rearrangement uses TRBV28 and TRBJ1-4; the D gene is possibly TRBD1 (6 bases). This CDR3 spans 15 amino acids. CDR1 MDHEN and CDR2 SYDVKM come from the germline V gene. V was cut by 3 bases and J by 0 bases, with 8 bases left in between. CDR3: CASSFQGTTNEKLFF. DNA for the CDR3: TGTGCCAGCAGTTTCCAGGGGACAACTAATGAAAAACTGTTTTTT.